A selection of T cell receptor beta chains follows, all from one sample in a study of OX40 agonist ivuxolimab in advanced cancers. Assay: immunoSEQ multiplex PCR; the TCRdb copy retains only in-frame clones and omits some. The sample holds around 50,000 clones, 94% seen once. Sequencing used CD4+ or CD8+ T cells sorted from blood, obtained in a trial of the OX40 agonist ivuxolimab. These receptors were obtained from an adult with an advanced solid tumor such as melanoma, head and neck, liver or kidney cancer. Each CDR3 is given with its conserved first and last residue. D genes are given only for firm matches. Rows may omit the clone size; those that give it use once, few, many or a size class.

17,.,.,TRBV28,TRBJ2-1,CASSSPLTTVDYNEQFF,TGTGCCAGCAGTTCCCCTCTCACTACGGTAGACTACAATGAGCAGTTCTTC
19,.,.,TRBV4-1,TRBJ2-5,CASSQGSQGYTILQETQYF,TGCGCCAGCAGCCAAGGTTCCCAGGGGTATACCATCCTACAAGAGACCCAGTACTTC
15,.,TRBD1,TRBV27,TRBJ2-7,CASSSRRTGGYEQYF,TGTGCCAGCAGTTCCAGACGGACAGGGGGGTACGAGCAGTACTTC
13,.,TRBD2,TRBV2,TRBJ2-3,CASSSGSTDTQYF,TGTGCCAGCAGTAGCGGGAGTACAGATACGCAGTATTTT
14,.,TRBD1,TRBV13,TRBJ2-7,CASSDRESSYEQYF,TGTGCCAGCAGCGACAGGGAAAGCTCCTACGAGCAGTACTTC
15,once,.,TRBV7-6,TRBJ2-3,CASSLGRPPGDTQYF,TGTGCCAGCAGCCTAGGGAGACCACCAGGAGATACGCAGTATTTT
13,.,.,TRBV10-3,TRBJ2-5,CAISESRLSDTYF,TGTGCCATCAGTGAGTCTCGGTTGTCTGACACGTACTTC
15,.,TRBD2,TRBV7-8,TRBJ2-7,CASMEGLAGFYEQYF,TGTGCCAGCATGGAGGGACTAGCGGGATTCTACGAGCAGTACTTC
14,.,.,TRBV13,TRBJ2-6,CASSLGGGANVLTF,TGTGCCAGCAGCTTAGGCGGGGGGGCCAACGTCCTGACTTTC
12,.,TRBD1,TRBV9,TRBJ1-1,CASSPPDRAAFF,TGTGCCAGCAGCCCCCCGGACAGGGCAGCTTTCTTT
15,.,.,TRBV15,TRBJ2-5,CATSRDRGDQETQYF,TGTGCCACCAGCAGAGATCGCGGGGACCAAGAGACCCAGTACTTC
12,once,TRBD2,TRBV7-3,TRBJ2-7,CASSFFLWGGTF,TGTGCCAGCAGCTTCTTCCTCTGGGGGGGTACCTTC
14,.,TRBD2,TRBV29-1,TRBJ2-3,CSVYLAGDPDTQYF,TGCAGCGTTTATTTAGCGGGAGACCCAGATACGCAGTATTTT
15,.,.,TRBV29-1,TRBJ2-2,CSVELRDINTGELFF,TGCAGCGTTGAGCTCAGGGATATTAACACCGGGGAGCTGTTTTTT
15,.,.,TRBV10-3,TRBJ1-1,CAISESIHPNTEAFF,TGTGCCATCAGTGAGTCGATACATCCCAACACTGAAGCTTTCTTT
15,once,.,TRBV7-9,TRBJ1-2,CASSSATELGYGYTF,TGTGCCAGCAGCTCTGCCACAGAATTGGGGTATGGCTACACCTTC
12,once,.,TRBV5-6,TRBJ2-7,CASSLTAYEQYF,TGTGCCAGCAGCTTGACGGCCTACGAGCAGTACTTC
13,.,.,TRBV7-9,TRBJ2-7,CASSQDWLYEQYF,TGTGCCAGCTCCCAGGACTGGCTCTACGAGCAGTACTTC
15,once,TRBD2,TRBV27,TRBJ2-7,CASSPRLAAAYEQYF,TGTGCCAGCAGTCCCAGACTAGCGGCCGCCTACGAGCAGTACTTC
20,once,TRBD2,TRBV4-2,TRBJ2-1,CASSQGPGGGWTSGDNEQFF,TGTGCCAGCAGCCAAGGCCCGGGAGGGGGTTGGACTAGCGGAGACAATGAGCAGTTCTTC
13,.,.,TRBV28,TRBJ2-7,CASSFPGRGEQYF,TGTGCCAGCAGTTTTCCGGGCCGTGGGGAGCAGTACTTC
16,.,.,TRBV27,TRBJ2-4,CASSFSGRTRGDIQYF,TGTGCCAGCAGTTTTTCGGGACGGACTCGCGGGGACATTCAGTACTTC
15,.,TRBD2,TRBV25-1,TRBJ2-1,CASSEVERGYNEQFF,TGTGCCAGCAGTGAAGTGGAGCGGGGCTACAATGAGCAGTTCTTC
10,.,.,TRBV7-9,TRBJ1-1,CASSFAEAFF,TGTGCCAGCAGCTTCGCGGAAGCTTTCTTT